This TCR beta chain was recovered during a study of T cells after yellow fever vaccination. Study summary: Each low-cell-number fraction was prepared by means of SMART-Seq v4 Ultra Low Input. Findings and caveats of the study: A weaker but faster secondary response was observed, peaking on day 5 versus 15.

This clonotype was found a few times. Its antigen is undetermined. Template switching with 5'RACE generated the TCR cDNA and added a universal primer site and UMIs. Using its own MiXCR run on the 5' RACE reads, TCRdb lists one record per CDR3 protein. The table lists about 340,000 distinct CDR3 sequences, 3.5% to 4.5% of them singletons, with 24% in the top ten. This CDR3 contains 19 residues. Germline-derived CDR1 and CDR2 are SGHRS and YFSETQ. V lost 0 bases and J lost 0, with 16 bases in between. The sequencing used PBMCs, collected 5 days after the yellow fever booster vaccination. The clonotype comes from a man younger than 35 who received the YFV17D yellow fever vaccine. The chain links TRBV5-1 to TRBJ1-6; D ambiguous. The CDR3 coding sequence is TGCGCCAGCAGCTTGGGGGCGGCTCTGGGAGGCTCCTATAATTCACCCCTCCACTTT. As protein: CASSLGAALGGSYNSPLHF.